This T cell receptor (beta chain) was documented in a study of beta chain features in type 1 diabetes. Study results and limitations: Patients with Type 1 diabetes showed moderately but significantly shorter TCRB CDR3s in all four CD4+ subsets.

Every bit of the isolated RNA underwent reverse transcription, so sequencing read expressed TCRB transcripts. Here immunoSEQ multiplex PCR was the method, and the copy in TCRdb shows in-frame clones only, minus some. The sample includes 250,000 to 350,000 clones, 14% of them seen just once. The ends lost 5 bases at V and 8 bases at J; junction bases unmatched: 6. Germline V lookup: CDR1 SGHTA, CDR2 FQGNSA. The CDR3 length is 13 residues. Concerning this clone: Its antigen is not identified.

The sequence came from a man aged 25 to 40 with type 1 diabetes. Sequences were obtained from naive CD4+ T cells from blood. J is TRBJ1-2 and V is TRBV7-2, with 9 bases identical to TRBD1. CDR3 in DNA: TGTGCCAGCAGCCAAGGGACAGGGATCGGCTACACCTTC. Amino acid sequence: CASSQGTGIGYTF.